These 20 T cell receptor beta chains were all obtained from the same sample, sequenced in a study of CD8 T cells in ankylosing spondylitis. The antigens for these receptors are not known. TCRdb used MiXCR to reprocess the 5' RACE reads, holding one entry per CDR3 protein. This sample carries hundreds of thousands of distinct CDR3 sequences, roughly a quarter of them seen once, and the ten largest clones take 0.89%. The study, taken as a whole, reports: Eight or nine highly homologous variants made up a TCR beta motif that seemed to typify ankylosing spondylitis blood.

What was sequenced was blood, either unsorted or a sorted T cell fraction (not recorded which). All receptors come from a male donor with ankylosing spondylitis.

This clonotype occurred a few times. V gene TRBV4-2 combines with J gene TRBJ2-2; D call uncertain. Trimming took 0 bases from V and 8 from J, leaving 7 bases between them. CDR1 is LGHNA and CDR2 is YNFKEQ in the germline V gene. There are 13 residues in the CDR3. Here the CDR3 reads CASSQDGLGELFF. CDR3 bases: TGTGCCAGCAGCCAAGATGGCCTGGGGGAGCTGTTTTTT.

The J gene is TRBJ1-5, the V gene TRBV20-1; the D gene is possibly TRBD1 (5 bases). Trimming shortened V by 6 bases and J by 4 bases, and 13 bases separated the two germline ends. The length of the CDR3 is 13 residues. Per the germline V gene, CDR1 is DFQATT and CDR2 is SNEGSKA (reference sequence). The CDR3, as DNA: TGCAGTGCCTGGGGGACCGGGAATCAGCCCCAGCATTTT. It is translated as CSAWGTGNQPQHF.

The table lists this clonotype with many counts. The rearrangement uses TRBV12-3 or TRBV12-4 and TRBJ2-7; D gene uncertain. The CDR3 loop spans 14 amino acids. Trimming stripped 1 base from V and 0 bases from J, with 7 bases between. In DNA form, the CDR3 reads TGTGCCAGCAGTTTAGGTCCAGACTCCTACGAGCAGTACGTC. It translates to CASSLGPDSYEQYV.

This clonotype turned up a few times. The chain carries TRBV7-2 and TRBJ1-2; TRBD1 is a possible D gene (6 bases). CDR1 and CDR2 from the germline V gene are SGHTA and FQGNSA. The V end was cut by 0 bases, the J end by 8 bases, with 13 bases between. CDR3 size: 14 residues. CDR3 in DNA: TGTGCCAGCAGCTTAGCGAGGGGGGATGGAGGCTACACCTTC. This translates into CASSLARGDGGYTF.

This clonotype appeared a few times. CDR3 DNA: TGTGCCAGCAGCCAAACCGGGACAGGGGACTACGAGCAGTACGTC. Translation: CASSQTGTGDYEQYV. This rearrangement joins TRBV6-1 to TRBJ2-7, with 10 bases aligning to TRBD1. CDR1 is MNHNS and CDR2 is SASEGT in the germline V gene. The CDR3 has 15 amino acids. After removal of 6 bases from V and 3 bases from J, the junction contained 8 bases not matched to a gene.

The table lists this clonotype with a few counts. The CDR3 protein is CSAYTGHLSYEQYF. For the CDR3, the DNA is TGCAGTGCCTATACGGGACACCTCTCCTACGAGCAGTACTTC. V is TRBV20-1 and J is TRBJ2-7; maybe TRBD1 (6 bases). CDR1 is DFQATT and CDR2 is SNEGSKA in the germline V gene (reference sequence). The length of the CDR3 is 14 residues. V was trimmed by 6 bases and J by 0 bases, leaving 15 bases between them.

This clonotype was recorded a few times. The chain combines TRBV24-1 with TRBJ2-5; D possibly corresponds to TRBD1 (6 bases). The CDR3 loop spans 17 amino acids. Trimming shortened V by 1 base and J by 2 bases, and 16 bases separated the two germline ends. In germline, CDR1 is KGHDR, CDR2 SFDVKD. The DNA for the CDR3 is TGTGCCACCAGTGATTTTAGGGACACCGGCCGTCAAGAGACCCAGTACTTC. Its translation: CATSDFRDTGRQETQYF.

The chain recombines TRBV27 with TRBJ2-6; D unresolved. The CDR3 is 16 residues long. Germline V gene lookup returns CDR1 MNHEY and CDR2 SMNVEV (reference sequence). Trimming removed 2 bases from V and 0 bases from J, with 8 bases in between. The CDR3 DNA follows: TGTGCCAGCAGTTTACGGCATTCCTCTGGGGCCAACGTCCTGACTTTC. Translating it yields CASSLRHSSGANVLTF. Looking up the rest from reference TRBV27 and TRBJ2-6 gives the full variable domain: EAQVTQNPRYLITVTGKKLTVTCSQNMNHEYMSWYRQDPGLGLRQIYYSMNVEVTDKGDVPEGYKVSRKEKRNFPLILESPSPNQTSLYFCASSLRHSSGANVLTFGAGSRLTVL.

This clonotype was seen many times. CDR3 DNA sequence: TGCAGCGCGGGACTCTTGAACACCGGGGAGCTGTTTTTT. Residues: CSAGLLNTGELFF. The genes are TRBV29-1 and TRBJ2-2; TRBD2 might be the D (6 bases). The CDR3 contains 13 residues. Deletions cut 7 bases from V and 1 base from J, with 10 bases between. Germline V CDR1 and CDR2: SQVTM, ANQGSEA.

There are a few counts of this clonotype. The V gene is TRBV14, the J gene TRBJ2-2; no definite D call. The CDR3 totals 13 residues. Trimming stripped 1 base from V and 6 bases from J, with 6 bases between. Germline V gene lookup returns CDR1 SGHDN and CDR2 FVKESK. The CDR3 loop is CASSQVGPGELFF. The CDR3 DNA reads TGTGCCAGCAGCCAAGTGGGCCCCGGGGAGCTGTTTTTT. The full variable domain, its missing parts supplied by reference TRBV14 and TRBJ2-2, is EAGVTQFPSHSVIEKGQTVTLRCDPISGHDNLYWYRRVMGKEIKFLLHFVKESKQDESGMPNNRFLAERTGGTYSTLKVQPAELEDSGVYFCASSQVGPGELFFGEGSRLTVL.

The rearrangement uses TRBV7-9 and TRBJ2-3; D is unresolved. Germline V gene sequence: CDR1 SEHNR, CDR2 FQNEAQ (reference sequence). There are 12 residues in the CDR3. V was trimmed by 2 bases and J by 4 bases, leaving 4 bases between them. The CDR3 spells CASSLSSDTQYF. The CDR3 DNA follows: TGTGCCAGCAGCTTAAGTTCAGATACGCAGTATTTT.

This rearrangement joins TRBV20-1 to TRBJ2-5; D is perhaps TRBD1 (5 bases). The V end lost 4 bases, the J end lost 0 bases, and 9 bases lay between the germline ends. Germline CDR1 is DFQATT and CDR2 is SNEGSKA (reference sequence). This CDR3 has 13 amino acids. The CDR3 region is CSAIQVYQETQYF. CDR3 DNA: TGCAGTGCTATACAGGTGTACCAAGAGACCCAGTACTTC.

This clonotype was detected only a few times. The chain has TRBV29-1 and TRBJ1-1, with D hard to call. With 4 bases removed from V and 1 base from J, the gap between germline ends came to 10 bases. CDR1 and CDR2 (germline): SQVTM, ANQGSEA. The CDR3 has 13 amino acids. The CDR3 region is CSVVGQANTEAFF. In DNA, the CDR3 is TGCAGCGTTGTAGGGCAGGCGAACACTGAAGCTTTCTTT.

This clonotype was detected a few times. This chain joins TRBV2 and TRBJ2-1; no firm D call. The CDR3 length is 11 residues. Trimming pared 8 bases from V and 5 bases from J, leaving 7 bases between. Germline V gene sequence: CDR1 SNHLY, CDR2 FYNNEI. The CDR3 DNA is TGTGCCAGCGGCCCCCACAATGAGCAGTTCTTC. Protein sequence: CASGPHNEQFF.

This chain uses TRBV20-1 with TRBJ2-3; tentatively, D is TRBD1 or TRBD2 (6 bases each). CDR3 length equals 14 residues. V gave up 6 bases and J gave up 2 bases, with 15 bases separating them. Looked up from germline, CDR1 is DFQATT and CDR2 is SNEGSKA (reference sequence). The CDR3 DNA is TGCAGTGCCCGGGGGCCACAGTTCACAGATACGCAGTATTTT. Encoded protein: CSARGPQFTDTQYF.

The CDR3 here is CAWSRSGRALDTQYF. CDR3 in DNA: TGTGCCTGGAGCCGAAGCGGGAGAGCTTTGGATACGCAGTATTTT. The rearrangement links TRBV30 to TRBJ2-3; the match to TRBD2 covers 8 bases. This CDR3 is built from 15 residues. Per germline, CDR1 GTSNPN and CDR2 SVGIG (reference sequence). The trim removed 3 bases at V and 6 bases at J, leaving 11 bases unmatched.

The CDR3 sequence is CSASLLAGVPAEQFF. The CDR3 DNA sequence: TGCAGTGCTTCCCTGTTAGCGGGAGTTCCCGCTGAGCAGTTCTTC. V and J are TRBV20-1 and TRBJ2-1; 9 bases fit TRBD2. The V gene's germline CDR1 is DFQATT and CDR2 SNEGSKA (reference sequence). This CDR3 is 15 amino acids long. V shed 5 bases and J 9 bases; nucleotides not matched to a gene: 14.

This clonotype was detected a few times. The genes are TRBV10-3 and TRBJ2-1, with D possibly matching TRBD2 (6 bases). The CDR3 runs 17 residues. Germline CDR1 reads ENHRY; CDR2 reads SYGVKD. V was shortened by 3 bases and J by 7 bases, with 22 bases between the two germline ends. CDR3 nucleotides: TGTGCCATCAGTGATTGGGTCGGGACTCCGGGTACAAATGAGCAGTTCTTC. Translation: CAISDWVGTPGTNEQFF.

CDR3 residues: CASSKPGANVLTF. The CDR3 nucleotides are TGCGCCAGCAGCAAACCTGGGGCCAACGTCCTGACTTTC. The chain links TRBV5-1 to TRBJ2-6; D gene ambiguous. Per the germline V gene, CDR1 is SGHRS and CDR2 is YFSETQ. CDR3 length: 13 residues. V lost 4 bases to trimming and J lost 2 bases, with 4 bases between them.

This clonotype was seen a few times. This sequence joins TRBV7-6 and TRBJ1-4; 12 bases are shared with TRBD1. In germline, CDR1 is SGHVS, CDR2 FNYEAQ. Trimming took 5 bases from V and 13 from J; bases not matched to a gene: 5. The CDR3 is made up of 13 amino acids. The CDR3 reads CASSQGQGARLFF. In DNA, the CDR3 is TGTGCCAGCAGCCAGGGACAGGGGGCAAGACTGTTTTTT.